This is a list of T cell receptor beta chains from one sample in a study of blood T cell repertoires in COVID-19. Sequenced by immunoSEQ multiplex PCR; TCRdb stores in-frame clones only, minus some. The sample holds 200,000 to 250,000 clones; more than 75% are singletons and the top ten take 9% to 15%. The sequenced sample consisted of peripheral blood. The receptor set was obtained from an elderly man with acute or convalescent COVID-19. Both conserved end residues are part of each CDR3. Each record gives: J gene, V gene, D gene, clone size, CDR3 protein, CDR3 DNA. A D gene is named only where the DNA matches it firmly. Not every row has a clone size; where given, it reads once, few, many or a size class.

TRBJ1-5	TRBV18	NA	once	CASQPGGNQPQHF	TGTGCCAGCCAACCCGGGGGAAATCAGCCCCAGCATTTT
TRBJ1-1	TRBV3-1/TRBV3-2	TRBD1	NA	CASSQAGQGNTEAFF	TGTGCCAGCAGCCAAGCCGGACAGGGGAACACTGAAGCTTTCTTT
TRBJ2-5	TRBV19	TRBD1	NA	CASSIGGTGGQETQYF	TGTGCCAGTAGTATAGGTGGGACAGGGGGCCAAGAGACCCAGTACTTC
TRBJ1-3	TRBV27	NA	NA	CASSFTGHSGNTIYF	TGTGCCAGCAGTTTCACAGGCCACTCTGGAAACACCATATATTTT
TRBJ2-6	TRBV27	TRBD1	NA	CASSLDRDPGANVLTF	TGTGCCAGCAGTTTAGACAGGGACCCTGGGGCCAACGTCCTGACTTTC
TRBJ2-7	TRBV19	NA	NA	CASSMGGAAYEQYF	TGTGCCAGTAGTATGGGGGGGGCCGCCTACGAGCAGTACTTC
TRBJ1-4	TRBV15	NA	NA	CATSRGRTNEKLFF	TGTGCCACCAGCAGGGGGAGGACTAATGAAAAACTGTTTTTT
TRBJ1-1	TRBV9	TRBD1	NA	CASDSPGQGAFF	TGTGCCAGCGACTCTCCGGGACAGGGAGCTTTCTTT
TRBJ1-1	TRBV7-9	TRBD1	NA	CASSSTGTTEAFF	TGTGCCAGCAGCTCGACAGGGACCACTGAAGCTTTCTTT
TRBJ2-4	TRBV29-1	NA	NA	CSFRTENIQYF	TGCAGCTTCCGGACTGAAAACATTCAGTACTTC
TRBJ2-7	TRBV11-2	NA	few	CASSQLLSPYEQYF	TGTGCCAGCAGTCAACTTCTGAGTCCCTACGAGCAGTACTTC
TRBJ2-7	TRBV29-1	NA	NA	CSVEDPNWAYEQYF	TGCAGCGTTGAAGACCCAAATTGGGCTTACGAGCAGTACTTC
TRBJ1-1	TRBV29-1	NA	NA	CSVLRQLGTEAFF	TGCAGCGTCCTCCGACAGCTCGGAACTGAAGCTTTCTTT
TRBJ2-7	TRBV6-2/TRBV6-3	NA	NA	CASSQQGTEQYF	TGTGCCAGCAGTCAGCAGGGGACCGAGCAGTACTTC
TRBJ1-1	TRBV2	NA	few	CASSRQVNTEAFF	TGTGCCAGCAGTAGACAGGTAAACACTGAAGCTTTCTTT
TRBJ2-7	TRBV18	NA	NA	CASSPRTAYEQYF	TGTGCCAGCTCACCAAGGACAGCCTACGAGCAGTACTTC
TRBJ1-4	TRBV24-1	TRBD1	once	CATSDFDRVYSEANEKLFF	TGTGCCACCAGTGACTTTGACAGGGTGTATTCCGAGGCTAATGAAAAACTGTTTTTT
TRBJ2-7	TRBV5-1	TRBD2	NA	CASSSGVGSSGAYEQYF	TGCGCCAGCAGCAGCGGGGTGGGGTCTAGCGGGGCCTACGAGCAGTACTTC
TRBJ2-2	TRBV7-6	TRBD2	NA	CASSRTVGGFGELFF	TGTGCCAGCAGCCGAACGGTGGGAGGGTTCGGGGAGCTGTTTTTT
TRBJ1-2	TRBV5-1	NA	once	CASSVGGDYGYTF	TGCGCCAGCAGCGTAGGGGGGGACTATGGCTACACCTTC
TRBJ2-2	TRBV29-1	TRBD1	NA	CSVKGTGDGGELFF	TGCAGCGTCAAAGGGACAGGGGATGGCGGGGAGCTGTTTTTT
TRBJ1-4	TRBV27	NA	few	CASSRPGTNEKLFF	TGTGCCAGCAGCAGGCCAGGGACTAATGAAAAACTGTTTTTT
TRBJ2-2	TRBV5-1	NA	few	CASSFGAATHTGELFF	TGCGCCAGCAGCTTTGGGGCAGCGACGCACACCGGGGAGCTGTTTTTT
TRBJ2-3	TRBV6-5	TRBD1	NA	CASRDRGTDTQYF	TGTGCCAGTCGGGACAGGGGTACAGATACGCAGTATTTT
TRBJ1-4	TRBV3-1/TRBV3-2	NA	NA	CASSQQGPTNEKLFF	TGTGCCAGCAGCCAACAGGGCCCAACTAATGAAAAACTGTTTTTT
TRBJ1-1	TRBV2	NA	NA	CASSPWGGIDTEAFF	TGTGCCAGCAGCCCCTGGGGGGGTATTGACACTGAAGCTTTCTTT
TRBJ2-1	TRBV24-1	TRBD1	NA	CATSDFKGAPTQSYNEQFF	TGTGCCACCAGTGATTTTAAGGGGGCCCCGACCCAATCCTACAATGAGCAGTTCTTC
TRBJ2-3	TRBV9	NA	NA	CASSVYTDTQYF	TGTGCCAGCAGCGTTTACACAGATACGCAGTATTTT
TRBJ2-1	TRBV28	TRBD2	NA	CASSLDGTSPNEQFF	TGTGCCAGCAGTTTAGACGGGACTAGTCCTAATGAGCAGTTCTTC
TRBJ1-1	TRBV15	NA	NA	CATSKYGQRFEAFF	TGTGCCACCAGCAAATACGGCCAGAGGTTTGAAGCTTTCTTT
TRBJ2-1	TRBV3-1/TRBV3-2	TRBD2	few	CASSPGSGGSLHNEQFF	TGTGCCAGCAGCCCGGGAAGCGGGGGCTCCCTTCACAATGAGCAGTTCTTC
TRBJ2-2	TRBV5-1	TRBD2	few	CASSLGASGITGELFF	TGCGCCAGCAGCTTGGGGGCTAGCGGGATTACCGGGGAGCTGTTTTTT
TRBJ1-2	TRBV2	NA	NA	CASSSDSVGPSGYTF	TGTGCCAGCAGCTCTGACAGCGTCGGGCCGTCTGGCTACACCTTC
TRBJ1-5	TRBV19	NA	NA	CASSTSGQSNQPQHF	TGTGCCAGTAGTACAAGTGGACAGAGCAATCAGCCCCAGCATTTT
TRBJ1-1	TRBV7-9	NA	NA	CASSLAGAGGTEAFF	TGTGCCAGCAGCTTGGCAGGGGCGGGAGGCACTGAAGCTTTCTTT
TRBJ1-3	TRBV6-5	NA	NA	CASRQVSGNTIYF	TGTGCCAGTAGACAGGTCTCTGGAAACACCATATATTTT
TRBJ2-7	TRBV5-1	NA	NA	CASSGGSSYEQYF	TGCGCCAGCAGCGGCGGGTCATCCTACGAGCAGTACTTC
TRBJ1-4	TRBV27	NA	NA	CASSLLGTSRNEKLFF	TGTGCCAGCAGTTTACTTGGGACATCCCGGAATGAAAAACTGTTTTTT
TRBJ2-7	TRBV7-6	NA	NA	CASSQGAEPKQYF	TGTGCCAGCAGTCAAGGGGCCGAGCCAAAGCAGTACTTC
TRBJ2-5	TRBV5-1	NA	once	CASSHREAETQYF	TGCGCCAGCAGCCACAGGGAAGCAGAGACCCAGTACTTC
TRBJ2-2	TRBV5-6	TRBD1	NA	CASSKGFGTGNTGELFF	TGTGCCAGCAGTAAAGGTTTTGGGACAGGGAACACCGGGGAGCTGTTTTTT
TRBJ2-5	TRBV6-2/TRBV6-3	NA	NA	CASSYSTVPGTQYF	TGTGCCAGCAGTTACTCCACAGTGCCCGGGACCCAGTACTTC